These 24 T cell receptor beta chains originate from one sample sequenced in a study of graft-versus-host responses after intestinal transplantation. Clones were read by immunoSEQ multiplex PCR, and TCRdb kept only the in-frame ones, dropping some. The data contain approximately 15,000 clones, 70% of them seen just once; the ten biggest clones take up over 20%. Tissue processing of the graft released intraepithelial and lamina propria lymphocytes from it. The source material was ileum tissue, sampled approximately 780 days after intestinal transplantation. These receptors were collected from a human patient who received an intestinal transplant, so some T cells may come from the graft donor.

V is TRBV19 and J is TRBJ1-1; D not resolved. CDR3 length: 13 residues. The V end was cut by 5 bases, the J end by 1 base, with 8 bases between. Per germline, CDR1 LNHDA and CDR2 SQIVND (reference sequence). The CDR3 here is CASSVRGNTEAFF. CDR3 sequence (DNA): TGTGCCAGTAGTGTAAGAGGGAACACTGAAGCTTTCTTT.

The chain is built from TRBV2 and TRBJ2-5; TRBD1 matches 10 bases. V gave up 7 bases and J gave up 2 bases; unmatched junction bases: 7. Germline V gene lookup returns CDR1 SNHLY and CDR2 FYNNEI. The CDR3 covers 15 residues. The CDR3 nucleotides are TGTGCCAGCACCAAGGACAGGGGGGTACAAGAGACCCAGTACTTC. It encodes CASTKDRGVQETQYF.

The gene calls are TRBV14 and TRBJ1-4, with D hard to call. Trimming took off 4 bases at V and 7 bases at J, with 4 bases between the two ends. The CDR3 has 11 amino acids. In germline, CDR1 is SGHDN, CDR2 FVKESK. CDR3 sequence (DNA): TGTGCCAGCAGCCGGGGTGAAAAACTGTTTTTT. This codes for CASSRGEKLFF.

There are a few counts of this clone. The chain couples TRBV7-9 to TRBJ1-2, with D possibly being TRBD1 (6 bases). Germline loops: CDR1 SEHNR, CDR2 FQNEAQ (reference sequence). The CDR3 totals 13 residues. The DNA of the CDR3 is TGTGCGAGGGGGGGGACAACTAACTATGGCTACACCTTC. Protein product: CARGGTTNYGYTF.

The chain recombines TRBV4-3 with TRBJ2-3; a weak D match, TRBD1 (5 bases). The CDR3 is 17 amino acids. Germline assignment: CDR1 LGHNA and CDR2 YSLEER. The V end was cut by 3 bases, the J end by 1 base, with 17 bases between. CDR3 protein: CASSQFGSATGTDTQYF. CDR3 bases: TGCGCCAGCAGCCAGTTCGGTTCCGCGACAGGCACAGATACGCAGTATTTT.

In its sample, this clone was seen a few times. V gene TRBV7-9 combines with J gene TRBJ2-4, with a weak D call TRBD1 (7 bases). Looked up from germline, CDR1 is SEHNR and CDR2 is FQNEAQ (reference sequence). The CDR3 consists of 18 residues. Deletions cut 2 bases from V and 0 bases from J, with 17 bases between. CDR3 sequence (DNA): TGTGCCAGCAGCTTAATAGGGAGGACAGGTCTAGCCAAAAACATTCAGTACTTC. The encoded protein is CASSLIGRTGLAKNIQYF.

The chain uses TRBV4-1 and TRBJ2-7, with 8 positions matching TRBD2. CDR1 is MGHRA and CDR2 is YSYEKL in the germline V gene. V was clipped by 1 base and J by 3 bases; unmatched bases: 5. The CDR3 covers 15 residues. This CDR3 reads CASSQAALAVYEQYF. CDR3 DNA: TGCGCCAGCAGCCAAGCCGCACTAGCGGTCTACGAGCAGTACTTC.

The table lists this clone with a count of one. The V and J genes are TRBV30 and TRBJ1-6, with D hard to call. In germline, CDR1 is GTSNPN, CDR2 SVGIG (reference sequence). V was trimmed by 1 base and J by 7 bases, leaving 11 bases between them. The CDR3 extends over 14 amino acids. The CDR3, as DNA: TGTGCCTGGAGTGAAGGAGAATCGAATTCACCCCTCCACTTT. Translated: CAWSEGESNSPLHF.

As for this clone: A much larger clone is a single base away; this may be a read error. The chain is built from TRBV2 and TRBJ1-1, with D tentatively TRBD1 (5 bases). Germline CDR1 and CDR2: SNHLY and FYNNEI. V was trimmed by 6 bases and J by 5 bases, leaving 19 bases between them. CDR3 length: 15 residues. The CDR3 DNA sequence: TGTGCCAGCAGGGGGGTCGTATGGGTTCGGACTGAAGCTTTCTTT. As protein: CASRGVVWVRTEAFF.

This clone was detected only once. V and J are TRBV2 and TRBJ1-4, with D hard to call. Trimming left V 6 bases short and J 3 bases short, with 11 bases between. The CDR3 has 14 amino acids. Looked up from germline, CDR1 is SNHLY and CDR2 is FYNNEI. The CDR3 DNA reads as TGTGCCAGCAGGGCGGCGCGGGCTAATGAAAAACTGTTTTTT. Translation: CASRAARANEKLFF.

Only a few counts were recorded for this clone. The rearrangement uses TRBV5-6 and TRBJ1-5; TRBD1 is a possible D gene (6 bases). CDR1 and CDR2 (germline): SGHDT, YYEEEE. Trimming shortened V by 1 base and J by 3 bases, and 8 bases separated the two germline ends. The CDR3 extends over 14 amino acids. The DNA for the CDR3 is TGTGCCAGCAGCTTGACAGGGACCAATCAGCCCCAGCATTTT. Its protein product is CASSLTGTNQPQHF. Full variable domain (outside the CDR3, taken from reference TRBV5-6 and TRBJ1-5): DAGVTQSPTHLIKTRGQQVTLRCSPKSGHDTVSWYQQALGQGPQFIFQYYEEEERQRGNFPDRFSGHQFPNYSSELNVNALLLGDSALYLCASSLTGTNQPQHFGDGTRLSIL.

The chain has TRBV6-4 and TRBJ1-2; TRBD1 agrees at 8 bases. J lost 4 bases, V lost 3 bases, and 10 bases had no gene match. The CDR3 spans 16 residues. Germline values: CDR1 MRHNA, CDR2 SNTAGT. CDR3 bases: TGTGCCAGCAGTGAGGACAGGGCGAAAACTTTCTATGGCTACACCTTC. Translation gives CASSEDRAKTFYGYTF.

This sequence joins TRBV7-2 and TRBJ1-6, with D unresolved. CDR1 SGHTA and CDR2 FQGNSA come from the germline V gene. The V gene lost 5 bases and the J gene lost 9 bases, with 8 bases spanning the gap. The CDR3 runs 12 residues. This chain's CDR3 is CASSHMGSPLHF. CDR3 DNA: TGTGCCAGCAGCCATATGGGTTCACCCCTCCACTTT.

J is TRBJ2-6 and V is TRBV6-4, with D unclear. This CDR3 contains 14 residues. Germline CDR1 reads MRHNA; CDR2 reads SNTAGT. Trimming cost V 2 bases and J 1 base, with 3 bases left between them. For the CDR3, the DNA is TGTGCCAGCAGTGACGGATCTGGGGCCAACGTCCTGACTTTC. Translating gives CASSDGSGANVLTF.

This clone showed up just once. The rearrangement links TRBV4-3 to TRBJ1-2; no reliable D call. Germline V gene lookup returns CDR1 LGHNA and CDR2 YSLEER. This CDR3 spans 14 amino acids. With 1 base removed from V and 8 bases from J, the gap between germline ends came to 14 bases. CDR3 DNA: TGCGCCAGCAGCCAAGTTAACGGGTTGAAGGGCTACACCTTC. As protein: CASSQVNGLKGYTF.

This sequence joins TRBV18 and TRBJ2-6; the match to TRBD1 covers 7 bases. J lost 4 bases, V lost 0 bases, and 9 bases had no gene match. The CDR3 contains 18 residues. The V gene's germline CDR1 is KGHSH and CDR2 LQKENI. CDR3 loop: CASSPPQGPVGGANVLTF. CDR3 nucleotide sequence: TGTGCCAGCTCACCACCACAGGGGCCGGTGGGAGGGGCCAACGTCCTGACTTTC.

The J gene is TRBJ2-7, the V gene TRBV28; 12 nucleotides align to TRBD2. This CDR3 comprises 19 residues. Germline CDR1 MDHEN, CDR2 SYDVKM. The J segment lost 0 bases and the V segment lost 4 bases, leaving 13 bases of the junction unmatched. The CDR3 nucleotides read TGTGCCAGCAGTTCCTCGACTAGCGGGGGCCCGATTAGCTCCTACGAGCAGTACTTC. Its protein product is CASSSSTSGGPISSYEQYF.

V and J are TRBV21-1 and TRBJ2-7; TRBD2 was called by the table and not checked on the DNA. TRBV21-1 is a known pseudogene. The CDR3 has 16 residues. The CDR3 region is CASSHSPLAGVGEQYF. CDR3 bases: TGTGCCAGCAGTCACAGTCCTCTAGCGGGAGTTGGCGAGCAGTACTTC.

The V call is TRBV5-6, the J call TRBJ2-5, with 7 positions matching TRBD1. TRBJ2-7 matches the DNA end more closely, so the J call is doubtful. Germline V gives CDR1 SGHDT, CDR2 YYEEEE. There are 13 residues in the CDR3. The CDR3 DNA sequence: TGTGCCAGCAGCTTTGGACAGGAATACGAGCAGTACTTC. Residues: CASSFGQEYEQYF.

This clone was counted a few times. The chain has TRBV11-2 and TRBJ2-4; 8 bases are shared with TRBD1. This CDR3 has 14 amino acids. CDR1 and CDR2 from the germline V gene are SGHAT and FQNNGV. V shed 1 base and J 4 bases; nucleotides not matched to a gene: 0. CDR3 coding DNA: TGTGCCAGCAGCTTAGGGACAGGGAAAAACATTCAGTACTTC. Translated, it gives CASSLGTGKNIQYF. Complete variable domain (other parts from reference TRBV11-2 and TRBJ2-4): EAGVAQSPRYKIIEKRQSVAFWCNPISGHATLYWYQQILGQGPKLLIQFQNNGVVDDSQLPKDRFSAERLKGVDSTLKIQPAKLEDSAVYLCASSLGTGKNIQYFGAGTRLSVL.

The V and J genes are TRBV19 and TRBJ1-2; TRBD1 agrees at 7 bases. The J segment lost 4 bases and the V segment lost 7 bases, leaving 6 bases of the junction unmatched. Germline CDR1 reads LNHDA; CDR2 reads SQIVND (reference sequence). The CDR3 has 13 residues. CDR3 residues: CASTGRQGYGYTF. Written as DNA, the CDR3 is TGTGCCAGTACGGGGAGACAGGGCTATGGCTACACCTTC.

The rearrangement uses TRBV18 and TRBJ2-5, with TRBD1 identical over 8 bases. CDR1 is KGHSH and CDR2 is LQKENI in the germline V gene. V shed 4 bases, J shed 3 bases, and the junction held 1 base outside the gene matches. The CDR3 sequence is 13 residues long. The CDR3 loop is CASSQDREETQYF. The CDR3 region has the DNA TGTGCCAGCTCACAGGACAGGGAAGAGACCCAGTACTTC.

By share of the sample, this clone is medium-sized. The chain links TRBV9 to TRBJ2-3, with D tentatively TRBD2 (5 bases). Germline V gene data show CDR1 as SGDLS and CDR2 as YYNGEE. The CDR3 is 16 residues long. The V and J ends lost 0 bases and 0 bases respectively, with 11 bases between them. DNA for the CDR3: TGTGCCAGCAGCGTAGAGGGCGGGCCTAGCACAGATACGCAGTATTTT. Amino acids: CASSVEGGPSTDTQYF.

This clone was detected only once. The DNA of the CDR3 is TGCGCCAGCAGCCAAGACCAGGGGGCGGGCACCGGGGAGCTGTTTTTT. Translation: CASSQDQGAGTGELFF. The chain links TRBV4-3 to TRBJ2-2; 8 bases agree with TRBD1. The V gene end was trimmed by 0 bases and the J gene end by 4 bases; junction bases not matched to a gene: 4. This CDR3 comprises 16 residues. Germline V gene lookup returns CDR1 LGHNA and CDR2 YSLEER.